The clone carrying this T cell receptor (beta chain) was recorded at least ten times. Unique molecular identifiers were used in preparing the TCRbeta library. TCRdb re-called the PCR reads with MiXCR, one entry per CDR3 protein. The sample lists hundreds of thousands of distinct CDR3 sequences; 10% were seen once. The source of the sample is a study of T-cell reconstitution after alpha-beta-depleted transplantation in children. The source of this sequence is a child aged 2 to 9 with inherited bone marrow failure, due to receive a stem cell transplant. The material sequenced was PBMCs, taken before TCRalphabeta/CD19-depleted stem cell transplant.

DNA for the CDR3: TGCGCCAGCAGCCAAGGTTTACCGCTAGCGGGAGTCTACGAGCAGTACTTC. Translation: CASSQGLPLAGVYEQYF. The V and J genes are TRBV4-3 and TRBJ2-7; TRBD2 matches 10 bases. Germline CDR1 reads LGHNA; CDR2 reads YSLEER. CDR3 length equals 17 residues. V lost 1 base, J lost 3 bases, and 9 bases stayed unmatched.